This T cell receptor beta chain was documented in a study of T cell repertoires in cytomegalovirus infection. About the study: Recently identified HLA-C-restricted CMV epitopes were used, and well-studied HLA-B-restricted CMV epitopes were used as well. Study results and limitations: Accumulated public TCR beta family frequency recognized individuals carrying CMV together with the relevant HLA. The ex vivo response was dominated by HLA-C-restricted CMV-specific TCR beta clonotypes.

This clonotype has only a few counts. No antigen is known for it. TCRdb called the reads again in MiXCR, with one record for every CDR3 protein. The table lists some 900,000 distinct CDR3 sequences, 32% of them singletons, with around an eighth in the top ten. The TCR was taken from a human donor in good health (CMV status not recorded). Some clones in this sample may be carry-over from other donors' samples. Here the sequenced sample was cultured CD8+ T cells from PBMCs, taken from culture after CMV antigen stimulation.

The CDR3 here is CASSEYTGSYEQYV. The CDR3 DNA reads TGTGCCAGCAGTGAGTATACAGGGTCCTACGAGCAGTACGTC. This chain joins TRBV6-1 and TRBJ2-7, with D maybe TRBD1 (6 bases). Trimming pared 3 bases from V and 1 base from J, leaving 10 bases between. This CDR3 region has 14 residues. Germline-derived CDR1 and CDR2 are MNHNS and SASEGT.